The 25 T cell receptor beta chains listed next were all sequenced from one sample in a study of blood T cell repertoires in COVID-19. Here immunoSEQ multiplex PCR was the method, and the copy in TCRdb shows in-frame clones only, minus some. This sample has approximately 93,000 clones; about nine tenths occur once, and the top ten carry 27%. Sequences were obtained from peripheral blood. The origin of the receptors is a man aged 50 to 60 with active or convalescent COVID-19.

The V gene is TRBV9, the J gene TRBJ2-1; weak D call: TRBD2 (5 bases). The CDR3 runs to 14 residues. Trimming took 0 bases from V and 5 from J, leaving 9 bases between them. CDR1 is SGDLS, CDR2 YYNGEE, per germline. The CDR3 region is CASSVDFGNNEQFF. In DNA form, the CDR3 reads TGTGCCAGCAGCGTAGATTTCGGGAACAATGAGCAGTTCTTC.

J is TRBJ1-5 and V is TRBV6-2 or TRBV6-3; D is unresolved. Germline assignment: CDR1 MNHEY and CDR2 SVGEGT. The CDR3 is made up of 14 amino acids. V was cut by 0 bases and J by 7 bases, with 10 bases left in between. The CDR3 DNA reads TGTGCCAGCAGTTACTCGGCAGAAGTACAGCCCCAGCATTTT. This encodes CASSYSAEVQPQHF.

The chain combines TRBV19 with TRBJ1-4, with D uncertain. Trimming stripped 3 bases from V and 6 bases from J, with 14 bases between. The CDR3 totals 15 residues. Germline CDR1 and CDR2: LNHDA and SQIVND (reference sequence). The CDR3, as DNA: TGTGCCAGTAGTATGCGTGCGGGGAGGGATGAAAAACTGTTTTTT. Protein: CASSMRAGRDEKLFF.

This clone appeared a single time. The chain combines TRBV5-1 with TRBJ2-3; 7 bases are a match to TRBD2. The CDR3 is made up of 16 amino acids. V was pared by 0 bases and J by 6 bases, with 10 bases of the junction left unmatched. Germline values: CDR1 SGHRS, CDR2 YFSETQ. The CDR3 loop reads CASSLGSGGVTDTQYF. CDR3 DNA sequence: TGCGCCAGCAGCTTGGGTTCTGGGGGGGTCACGGATACGCAGTATTTT.

The chain is built from TRBV19 and TRBJ1-5; maybe TRBD1 (5 bases). Germline V lookup: CDR1 LNHDA, CDR2 SQIVND (reference sequence). V was pared by 4 bases and J by 3 bases, with 13 bases between. This CDR3 region has 15 residues. In DNA, the CDR3 is TGTGCCAGTAGTAGAGGAGACAGCAACAATCAGCCCCAGCATTTT. Translated, it gives CASSRGDSNNQPQHF.

This chain links TRBV21-1 with TRBJ1-5; TRBD1 reflects the table's D call only, with no check against the DNA. TRBV21-1 represents a pseudogene. The CDR3 runs 17 residues. DNA for the CDR3: TGTGCCAGCAGCAAAGATGCTGACGGACGGGCCAGGGGGGCCCAGCATTTT. Protein sequence: CASSKDADGRARGAQHF.

The chain has TRBV14 and TRBJ2-1; 7 bases fit TRBD2. This CDR3 comprises 15 residues. J lost 7 bases, V lost 0 bases, and 6 bases had no gene match. Germline-derived CDR1 and CDR2 are SGHDN and FVKESK. CDR3: CASSQDWAGANEQFF. The CDR3 DNA follows: TGTGCCAGCAGCCAAGATTGGGCGGGAGCTAATGAGCAGTTCTTC.

The CDR3 DNA follows: TGTGCCATCAGTGACAACAGTAACTATGGCTACACCTTC. Amino acids: CAISDNSNYGYTF. The rearrangement uses TRBV10-3 and TRBJ1-2; D is uncertain. CDR1 ENHRY and CDR2 SYGVKD come from the germline V gene. CDR3 length: 13 residues. Trimming stripped 3 bases from V and 1 base from J, with 6 bases between.

This rearrangement joins TRBV6-5 to TRBJ2-7, with 7 bases that match TRBD1. The CDR3 is made up of 13 amino acids. V was pared by 7 bases and J by 3 bases, with 6 bases of the junction left unmatched. CDR1 is MNHEY and CDR2 is SVGAGI in the germline V gene. DNA for the CDR3: TGTGCCAGCAAAGCGACAGGGTACTACGAGCAGTACTTC. It encodes CASKATGYYEQYF.

This chain connects TRBV11-3 to TRBJ2-1, with TRBD1 matching over 9 bases. Trimming took 5 bases from V and 4 from J; bases not matched to a gene: 6. CDR3 length: 15 residues. Per the germline V gene, CDR1 is SGHNT and CDR2 is YENEEA. The CDR3 is CASSPPGQGYNEQFF. CDR3 coding DNA: TGTGCCAGCAGCCCTCCGGGACAGGGATACAATGAGCAGTTCTTC.

V and J are TRBV3-1 (or the pseudogene TRBV3-2) and TRBJ2-3; 8 positions agree with TRBD2. V was pared by 1 base and J by 6 bases, with 12 bases of the junction left unmatched. The CDR3 is 17 amino acids. Looked up from germline, CDR1 is LGHDT and CDR2 is YNNKEL (reference sequence). Here the CDR3 DNA reads TGTGCCAGCAGCCAAGTGGGTAGCGGGGTCAAAGGGGATACGCAGTATTTT. Residues: CASSQVGSGVKGDTQYF.

The rearrangement uses TRBV27 and TRBJ1-2; no clear D gene. The germline V and J ends were trimmed by 3 bases and 8 bases, with 16 bases remaining between them. There are 14 residues in the CDR3. In germline, CDR1 is MNHEY, CDR2 SMNVEV (reference sequence). The CDR3 sequence is CASSLNTQAGGYTF. CDR3 sequence (DNA): TGTGCCAGCAGTTTGAACACCCAGGCGGGAGGCTACACCTTC.

The chain recombines TRBV28 with TRBJ1-5; D gene uncertain. The CDR3 consists of 16 residues. The V gene lost 3 bases and the J gene lost 3 bases, with 15 bases spanning the gap. CDR1 is MDHEN, CDR2 SYDVKM, per germline. CDR3 residues: CASSLRIVGDNQPQHF. In DNA, the CDR3 is TGTGCCAGCAGTTTGCGTATTGTGGGAGACAATCAGCCCCAGCATTTT.

The chain couples TRBV11-2 to TRBJ2-1; TRBD2 matches at 8 bases. Trimming at V came to 3 bases and at J to 8 bases, leaving 12 bases not matched to a gene. This CDR3 has 16 amino acids. Germline CDR1 and CDR2: SGHAT and FQNNGV. This chain's CDR3 is CASSFLVGGAIDEQFF. In DNA form, the CDR3 reads TGTGCCAGCAGCTTTCTTGTCGGGGGGGCCATTGATGAGCAGTTCTTC.

The rearrangement joins TRBV6-1 to TRBJ1-1, with TRBD1 identical over 7 bases. CDR1 and CDR2 from the germline V gene are MNHNS and SASEGT. The CDR3 is 12 residues long. The V segment lost 3 bases and the J segment 7 bases; nucleotides outside the gene matches: 2. The DNA of the CDR3 is TGTGCCAGCAGTGATGGGGACAGTGAAGCTTTCTTT. Its protein is CASSDGDSEAFF.

This clone was detected only once. The rearrangement uses TRBV19 and TRBJ1-1; TRBD1 is a possible D gene (5 bases). CDR1 and CDR2 from the germline V gene are LNHDA and SQIVND (reference sequence). The CDR3 has 13 residues. The ends were cut back, 3 bases at V and 7 bases at J, with 12 bases in the middle. The CDR3 DNA sequence: TGTGCCAGTAGTATTCCCAGGGAGGGTGAAGCTTTCTTT. It codes for CASSIPREGEAFF.

The chain recombines TRBV25-1 with TRBJ1-1; no definite D call. The V and J ends lost 1 base and 6 bases respectively, with 12 bases between them. Germline CDR1 and CDR2: MGHDK and SYGVNS. There are 14 residues in the CDR3. The chain's CDR3 is CASSESFLRSEAFF. CDR3 bases: TGTGCCAGCAGTGAATCCTTCTTACGGTCTGAAGCTTTCTTT. The variable domain in full, with the rest retrieved from reference TRBV25-1 and TRBJ1-1, is EADIYQTPRYLVIGTGKKITLECSQTMGHDKMYWYQQDPGMELHLIHYSYGVNSTEKGDLSSESTVSRIRTEHFPLTLESARPSHTSQYLCASSESFLRSEAFFGQGTRLTVV.

The genes are TRBV13 and TRBJ2-5, with TRBD1 as a possible D gene (6 bases). This CDR3 comprises 14 residues. The germline gives CDR1 PRHDT, CDR2 FYEKMQ (reference sequence). V lost 3 bases and J lost 4, with 12 bases in between. The CDR3 sequence is CASSLGARPETQYF. DNA of the CDR3: TGTGCCAGCAGCTTGGGGGCCCGCCCAGAGACCCAGTACTTC. Together with reference TRBV13 and TRBJ2-5, the CDR3 gives the full variable domain: AAGVIQSPRHLIKEKRETATLKCYPIPRHDTVYWYQQGPGQDPQFLISFYEKMQSDKGSIPDRFSAQQFSDYHSELNMSSLELGDSALYFCASSLGARPETQYFGPGTRLLVL.

This chain links TRBV3-1 (or the pseudogene TRBV3-2) with TRBJ2-5, with D maybe TRBD2 (6 bases). Germline V lookup: CDR1 LGHDT, CDR2 YNNKEL (reference sequence). The V and J ends lost 2 bases and 5 bases respectively, with 15 bases between them. The CDR3 is 15 residues long. The CDR3 is CASSQFGGYGETQYF. CDR3 DNA: TGTGCCAGCAGCCAATTTGGGGGGTATGGGGAGACCCAGTACTTC.

In its sample, this clone was seen once. The chain couples TRBV2 to TRBJ2-1, with 10 bases matching TRBD2. The CDR3 is 15 amino acids. CDR1 and CDR2 from the germline V gene are SNHLY and FYNNEI. Germline trimming cut 2 bases from V and 9 bases from J; bases unmatched to any gene: 7. Here the CDR3 DNA reads TGTGCCAGCAGTGAATCTTCTAGCGGGAGCGGTGAGCAGTTCTTC. This encodes CASSESSSGSGEQFF.

The rearrangement links TRBV7-2 to TRBJ2-7; 9 bases map to TRBD1. Germline assignment: CDR1 SGHTA and CDR2 FQGNSA. Trimming removed 4 bases from V and 2 bases from J; junction bases left unmatched: 6. The CDR3 has 15 residues. The CDR3 spells CASSYSGTGPYEQYF. The CDR3 coding sequence is TGTGCCAGCAGCTATAGTGGGACAGGGCCCTACGAGCAGTACTTC. Combining the CDR3 with reference TRBV7-2 and TRBJ2-7 gives the whole variable domain GAGVSQSPSNKVTEKGKDVELRCDPISGHTALYWYRQSLGQGLEFLIYFQGNSAPDKSGLPSDRFSAERTGGSVSTLTIQRTQQEDSAVYLCASSYSGTGPYEQYFGPGTRLTVT.

The CDR3 region is CASTVGQGRLFF. CDR3 DNA: TGTGCCAGCACCGTAGGACAGGGGCGGCTGTTTTTT. The rearrangement links TRBV28 to TRBJ2-2, with 9 positions matching TRBD1. The CDR3 runs to 12 residues. The germline V gene has CDR1 MDHEN and CDR2 SYDVKM. Trimming at V came to 7 bases and at J to 13 bases, leaving 7 bases not matched to a gene.

V and J are TRBV30 and TRBJ2-2; 10 positions match TRBD2. Germline V CDR1 and CDR2: GTSNPN, SVGIG (reference sequence). J was trimmed by 3 bases and V by 3 bases; bases with no gene match: 4. The CDR3 loop spans 15 amino acids. CDR3 amino acids: CAWRSLAGDTGELFF. The CDR3 DNA is TGTGCCTGGAGGTCGCTAGCGGGAGACACCGGGGAGCTGTTTTTT.

The CDR3 is CASSQEGTGQETQYF. Written as DNA, the CDR3 is TGTGCCAGCAGCCAAGAGGGGACAGGGCAAGAGACCCAGTACTTC. This sequence joins TRBV3-1 (or the pseudogene TRBV3-2) and TRBJ2-5; 9 positions agree with TRBD1. J gave up 2 bases and V 0 bases, and 1 base lay outside the gene matches. Germline V gene lookup returns CDR1 LGHDT and CDR2 YNNKEL (reference sequence). The length of the CDR3 is 15 residues.

The chain recombines TRBV10-3 with TRBJ1-5, with D possibly TRBD1 on 6 matching bases. Germline assignment: CDR1 ENHRY and CDR2 SYGVKD. The length of the CDR3 is 14 residues. With 5 bases removed from V and 7 bases from J, the gap between germline ends came to 15 bases. The CDR3 here is CAISTGGARQPQHF. The DNA of the CDR3 is TGTGCCATCAGTACCGGGGGGGCAAGACAGCCCCAGCATTTT.